The clone carrying this TCR beta chain was observed a handful of times. The record originates from a study of PD-L1 blockade in urothelial cancer. For the study at large: A median approximately 150,000 T cells were found in blood samples.

The CDR3 runs to 14 residues. Germline CDR1 and CDR2: MNHEY and SMNVEV (reference sequence). The V and J ends lost 4 bases and 4 bases respectively, with 13 bases between them. Samples spanned pretreatment and treatment, with 1 to 8 time points per patient. Into every PCR, synthetic TCR analog templates were spiked. Sequencing was performed with immunoSEQ multiplex PCR; in TCRdb, only in-frame clones are kept and a portion is missing. Found here are 35,000 to 50,000 clones, about 80% of them singletons; the top ten hold roughly 2.7%. The source is a man between 65 and 79 years old with urothelial cancer. The specimen comprised PBMCs, sampled around atezolizumab (anti-PD-L1) treatment. This chain links TRBV27 with TRBJ1-2; D possibly corresponds to TRBD1 (6 bases). CDR3 bases: TGTGCCAGCAGTTATCAGGGGAGCGCCTATGGCTACACCTTC. Amino acid sequence: CASSYQGSAYGYTF.